This passage covers 26 T cell receptor beta chains from one sample sequenced in a study of neurological immune-mediated disorders. TCRdb called the 5' RACE reads again in MiXCR, with one record for every CDR3 protein. Found here are tens of thousands of distinct CDR3 sequences, 4% of them singletons; the top ten hold roughly 1.9%. The sequenced material came from CD4+ T cells from blood. The receptors stem from a woman aged 40-49 years with multiple sclerosis.

This clonotype showed up many times. The rearrangement links TRBV10-3 to TRBJ1-3; 10 bases match TRBD1. The CDR3 extends over 16 amino acids. Per the germline V gene, CDR1 is ENHRY and CDR2 is SYGVKD. The J segment lost 0 bases and the V segment lost 6 bases, leaving 5 bases of the junction unmatched. In DNA form, the CDR3 reads TGTGCCATCAGCCTGGGACAGGGGAGCTCTGGAAACACCATATATTTT. Protein: CAISLGQGSSGNTIYF.

This clonotype was recorded at least ten times. The V and J genes are TRBV12-3 or TRBV12-4 and TRBJ1-1; TRBD1 is a possible D gene (5 bases). This CDR3 comprises 13 residues. V lost 4 bases and J lost 1, with 7 bases in between. CDR3 in DNA: TGTGCCAGCAGTTCCAGGGAGAACACTGAAGCTTTCTTT. This translates into CASSSRENTEAFF.

This clonotype was counted at least ten times. The chain carries TRBV20-1 and TRBJ2-1, with a weak D call TRBD2 (5 bases). With 0 bases removed from V and 6 bases from J, the gap between germline ends came to 12 bases. Germline CDR1 DFQATT, CDR2 SNEGSKA (reference sequence). The CDR3 length is 14 residues. CDR3 in DNA: TGCAGTGCTAGAGAGGACTCCCTAACCAATGAGCAGTTCTTC. Protein: CSAREDSLTNEQFF.

In its sample, this clonotype was seen many times. The chain couples TRBV5-1 to TRBJ2-7; D might be TRBD1 (5 bases). V gave up 4 bases and J gave up 4 bases, with 21 bases separating them. The germline gives CDR1 SGHRS, CDR2 YFSETQ. The CDR3 extends over 16 amino acids. This CDR3 reads CASSQGHTNGAYEQYF. CDR3 DNA sequence: TGCGCCAGCAGCCAAGGACATACCAATGGGGCTTACGAGCAGTACTTC.

This clonotype has ten or more counts. J is TRBJ2-7 and V is TRBV3-1; 14 bases map to TRBD2. J was trimmed by 6 bases and V by 6 bases; bases with no gene match: 4. The CDR3 runs 14 residues. CDR1 and CDR2 (germline): LGHDT, YNNKEL (reference sequence). This chain's CDR3 is CASSPTSGGVEQYF. CDR3 in DNA: TGTGCCAGCAGTCCGACTAGCGGGGGGGTCGAGCAGTACTTC.

This clonotype was counted at least ten times. The chain joins TRBV28 to TRBJ2-7; D not certain. Germline CDR1 is MDHEN and CDR2 is SYDVKM. V lost 7 bases and J lost 4, with 14 bases in between. This CDR3 is built from 13 residues. CDR3 sequence (DNA): TGTGCCAGCACCTTACAATCCGCTTACGAGCAGTACTTC. Translated: CASTLQSAYEQYF. The whole variable domain, remainder taken from reference TRBV28 and TRBJ2-7, is DVKVTQSSRYLVKRTGEKVFLECVQDMDHENMFWYRQDPGLGLRLIYFSYDVKMKEKGDIPEGYSVSREKKERFSLILESASTNQTSMYLCASTLQSAYEQYFGPGTRLTVT.

This clonotype was recorded many times. This chain uses TRBV5-1 with TRBJ1-5, with a possible D match to TRBD1 (5 bases). This CDR3 contains 14 residues. Trimming removed 5 bases at V and 7 bases at J, with 16 bases between. Germline V CDR1 and CDR2: SGHRS, YFSETQ. In DNA form, the CDR3 reads TGCGCCAGCAGTCTGGGGGAGTACGGGCAGCCCCAGCATTTT. This encodes CASSLGEYGQPQHF.

The rearrangement joins TRBV18 to TRBJ2-5; either TRBD1 or TRBD2 may fit D (6 bases each). The germline V gene encodes CDR1 KGHSH and CDR2 LQKENI. Trimming shortened V by 6 bases and J by 6 bases, and 17 bases separated the two germline ends. The CDR3 totals 14 residues. The CDR3 nucleotides read TGTGCCAGCTCGCCTAACAGGGAGGTGCAGACCCAGTACTTC. Translation: CASSPNREVQTQYF.

This clonotype has a count of ten or more. This rearrangement joins TRBV10-3 to TRBJ1-6; 8 nucleotides line up with TRBD1. The trim removed 8 bases at V and 5 bases at J, leaving 5 bases unmatched. Germline V lookup: CDR1 ENHRY, CDR2 SYGVKD. CDR3 length equals 14 residues. Here the CDR3 reads CAIWTGYDNSPLHF. The DNA for the CDR3 is TGTGCCATCTGGACAGGGTACGATAATTCACCCCTCCACTTT.

At least ten counts were recorded for this clonotype. The rearrangement uses TRBV10-3 and TRBJ2-7; D assignment may be TRBD1 or TRBD2 (6 bases each). Per the germline V gene, CDR1 is ENHRY and CDR2 is SYGVKD. This CDR3 is built from 16 residues. Trimming removed 0 bases from V and 2 bases from J, with 14 bases in between. The CDR3 bases are TGTGCCATCAGTGAGTCGGCGCCGGGGGCTCCCTACGAGCAGTACTTC. Amino acids: CAISESAPGAPYEQYF.

This clonotype was observed at least ten times. The chain combines TRBV29-1 with TRBJ2-5, with no clear D. CDR1 is SQVTM and CDR2 is ANQGSEA in the germline V gene. The V gene lost 7 bases and the J gene lost 0 bases, with 9 bases spanning the gap. The CDR3 has 12 residues. The CDR3 sequence: CSARKYQETQYF. The CDR3 DNA reads as TGCAGCGCCCGGAAGTACCAAGAGACCCAGTACTTC.

This clonotype appeared many times. The chain links TRBV20-1 to TRBJ2-3, with 8 bases identical to TRBD1. Trimming took 6 bases from V and 6 from J; bases not matched to a gene: 20. The CDR3 covers 17 residues. CDR1 DFQATT and CDR2 SNEGSKA come from the germline V gene (reference sequence). CDR3 loop: CSATLGQGRSGGDTQYF. The CDR3 DNA reads as TGCAGTGCCACTCTTGGACAGGGTCGGTCAGGAGGGGATACGCAGTATTTT.

This clonotype was counted at least ten times. The J gene is TRBJ1-2, the V gene TRBV3-1, with 7 bases aligning to TRBD1. Trimming took 1 base from V and 8 from J; bases not matched to a gene: 10. Germline V CDR1 and CDR2: LGHDT, YNNKEL (reference sequence). This CDR3 spans 15 amino acids. Written as DNA, the CDR3 is TGTGCCAGCAGCCAAGTAGTAGGGGAAGGGGGCGGCTACACCTTC. Its translation: CASSQVVGEGGGYTF.

This clonotype was counted at least ten times. The J gene is TRBJ2-1, the V gene TRBV2; 7 bases fit TRBD1. The V and J ends lost 6 bases and 6 bases, in that order; junction bases with no gene match: 2. The CDR3 covers 12 residues. Germline V CDR1 and CDR2: SNHLY, FYNNEI. CDR3 sequence: CASRGTVNEQFF. CDR3 DNA sequence: TGTGCCAGCAGAGGGACAGTCAATGAGCAGTTCTTC.

At least ten counts were recorded for this clonotype. The gene calls are TRBV4-1 and TRBJ1-5; 7 bases are a match to TRBD1. V lost 1 base, J lost 3 bases, and 6 bases stayed unmatched. The germline V gene has CDR1 MGHRA and CDR2 YSYEKL. There are 16 residues in the CDR3. For the CDR3, the DNA is TGCGCCAGCAGCCAAGTCCTACAGGGGCACAATCAGCCCCAGCATTTT. This codes for CASSQVLQGHNQPQHF.

Relative to its sample, this clonotype is medium-sized. V usage is TRBV5-1 and J usage is TRBJ2-1, with a possible D match to TRBD2 (5 bases). The CDR3 has 16 residues. The V end was cut by 4 bases, the J end by 3 bases, with 17 bases between. The V gene's germline CDR1 is SGHRS and CDR2 YFSETQ. The CDR3 DNA follows: TGCGCCAGCAGCCCGGAAGAGCGGAGCGGCTACAATGAGCAGTTCTTC. This gives the protein CASSPEERSGYNEQFF.

This clonotype appeared many times. This chain connects TRBV20-1 to TRBJ2-7; no firm D call. CDR3 length: 13 amino acids. Germline V gives CDR1 DFQATT, CDR2 SNEGSKA (reference sequence). V lost 0 bases, J lost 3 bases, and 9 bases lay in between. CDR3 DNA sequence: TGCAGTGCTAGAGATTTCCAGCTCTACGAGCAGTACTTC. Translating gives CSARDFQLYEQYF.

CDR3 nucleotides: TGTGCCAGCAGCGAAGGGGATAGGAAAGAGACCCAGTACTTC. This codes for CASSEGDRKETQYF. The chain has TRBV7-9 and TRBJ2-5; perhaps TRBD1 as D (5 bases). Germline V gene data show CDR1 as SEHNR and CDR2 as FQNEAQ (reference sequence). V lost 5 bases, J lost 3 bases, and 13 bases lay in between. There are 14 residues in the CDR3.

At least ten counts were recorded for this clonotype. V usage is TRBV7-6 and J usage is TRBJ2-7, with TRBD2 as a possible D gene (5 bases). Germline CDR1 and CDR2: SGHVS and FNYEAQ. V lost 1 base and J lost 3, with 10 bases in between. The CDR3 totals 14 residues. CDR3 in amino acids: CASSLGESGYEQYF. The CDR3 nucleotides read TGTGCCAGCAGCTTAGGGGAGTCGGGCTACGAGCAGTACTTC. Drawing the rest from reference TRBV7-6 and TRBJ2-7, the complete variable domain is GAGVSQSPRYKVTKRGQDVALRCDPISGHVSLYWYRQALGQGPEFLTYFNYEAQQDKSGLPNDRFSAERPEGSISTLTIQRTEQRDSAMYRCASSLGESGYEQYFGPGTRLTVT.

The chain recombines TRBV12-3 or TRBV12-4 with TRBJ1-1, with 10 bases identical to TRBD1. There are 14 residues in the CDR3. CDR3 in DNA: TGTCCTAGCAGTGGGACAGGGGCATACACTGAAGCTTTCTTT. This gives the protein CPSSGTGAYTEAFF.

Ten or more counts support this clonotype. The chain couples TRBV12-3 or TRBV12-4 to TRBJ2-2, with TRBD1 matching over 10 bases. The trim removed 5 bases at V and 7 bases at J, leaving 4 bases unmatched. CDR3 length: 14 amino acids. The CDR3 bases are TGTGCCAGCAGTGTGGGACAGGGGATCGGGGAGCTGTTTTTT. Translated, it gives CASSVGQGIGELFF.

Many counts were recorded for this clonotype. This CDR3 is CASSRGGGYGYTF. CDR3 bases: TGTGCCAGCAGCCGAGGGGGCGGCTATGGCTACACCTTC. The rearrangement joins TRBV4-2 to TRBJ1-2; TRBD1 aligns across 7 bases. This CDR3 comprises 13 residues. CDR1 is LGHNA, CDR2 YNFKEQ, per germline. J gave up 4 bases and V 4 bases, and 3 bases lay outside the gene matches.

This clonotype was seen many times. The rearrangement links TRBV5-1 to TRBJ1-1, with no clear D. Germline CDR1 reads SGHRS; CDR2 reads YFSETQ. The CDR3 covers 15 residues. V was trimmed by 2 bases and J by 1 base, leaving 12 bases between them. The CDR3 DNA reads TGCGCCAGCAGCTTCTACACGGGGTGGAACACTGAAGCTTTCTTT. Amino acid sequence: CASSFYTGWNTEAFF.

This clonotype was found many times. The chain has TRBV5-1 and TRBJ1-1; 7 bases are a match to TRBD1. Germline trimming cut 4 bases from V and 0 bases from J; bases unmatched to any gene: 3. Germline values: CDR1 SGHRS, CDR2 YFSETQ. CDR3 length equals 14 residues. The CDR3 reads CASSGGQMNTEAFF. The CDR3 DNA sequence: TGCGCCAGCAGCGGGGGACAGATGAACACTGAAGCTTTCTTT.

This clonotype was counted ten times or more. The CDR3 sequence is CASRTPGRSTDTQYF. DNA for the CDR3: TGTGCCAGCAGAACCCCTGGGAGAAGCACAGATACGCAGTATTTT. J is TRBJ2-3 and V is TRBV6-6, with a weak D call TRBD2 (5 bases). V lost 6 bases and J 0 bases, leaving 13 bases between the germline ends. The CDR3 is 15 amino acids. Looked up from germline, CDR1 is MNHNY and CDR2 is SVGAGI (reference sequence).

This clonotype was counted ten times or more. This chain links TRBV5-8 with TRBJ2-1; 16 nucleotides line up with TRBD2. The CDR3 totals 16 residues. Germline V gene sequence: CDR1 SGHTS, CDR2 YDEGEE. Trimming at V came to 4 bases and at J to 9 bases, leaving 7 bases not matched to a gene. The CDR3 nucleotides read TGTGCCAGCAGCCAGGGGACTAGCGGGGGGGCGGTTGAGCAGTTCTTC. This encodes CASSQGTSGGAVEQFF. The variable domain in full, with the rest retrieved from reference TRBV5-8 and TRBJ2-1, is EAGVTQSPTHLIKTRGQQATLRCSPISGHTSVYWYQQALGLGLQFLLWYDEGEERNRGNFPPRFSGRQFPNYSSELNVNALELEDSALYLCASSQGTSGGAVEQFFGPGTRLTVL.